This TCR beta chain appears in the sequencing data of a study of cytomegalovirus exposure and HLA in healthy donors (dated by TCRdb to 2016 to 2017). About the investigation overall: In an earlier analysis of approximately 640 of the donors, 276 Gb of sequence data and 90 million to 120 million unique TCR beta sequences from about 190 million T cells were reported. About 330 gigabases of sequencing data and around 88 million unique TCR sequences made up an early release that covered 640 HLA-typed donors. The genetic ancestry cluster associated with self-reported Caucasian donors included approximately 85% of the approximately 430 genotyped donors. The study aimed to test whether signatures of past pathogen exposure could be identified by cataloging public T cell receptors. Using immunosequencing, the study profiled T cell repertoires from roughly 650 subjects and related those repertoires to cytomegalovirus serostatus. Along with the roughly 670-subject first cohort, a separate validation cohort of over a hundred different subjects was used. The study combined high-throughput TCR immunosequencing, statistical association of individual TCRs with disease status, and machine learning to predict cytomegalovirus infection status. To study patterns of TCR occurrence, a later analysis re-analyzed previously published TCR beta repertoires from just over 650 donors and added high-resolution HLA genotyping. In the later analysis, no new phenotypic data were used to find candidate immune exposures; instead, reliance was placed on TCR beta sequences and their occurrence across donors. In an earlier analysis of a few hundred of the donors, high-throughput TCR beta sequencing was used to judge whether each TCR beta V gene segment behaved as functional or pseudogenic. Donor age, sex, ethnicity and CMV serostatus were compiled alongside the repertoire data. Genome-wide SNP genotypes for about 60% of the 666 donors were used in a later genetic analysis, which treated that subset as a discovery cohort. All discovery cohort repertoires had been generated on a single sequencing platform. HLA typing included class I and class II loci at four-digit resolution. The number of typed donors differed by locus: 629-630 for A, B, C, DRB1 and DQB1; roughly 510 for DQA1; 606 for DPA1; and around 450 for DPB1. About five DR-DQ haplotypes were treated as single units for association and clustering because of strong linkage in the cohort. Among roughly 400 genotyped donors of the cohort, an average of about 220,000 unique TCR beta nucleotide sequences was sequenced per donor, of which roughly 17% were non-productive.

The library was obtained by the immunoSEQ multiplex PCR assay. A mixture of 60 forward primers for TCR Vbeta segments and 13 reverse primers for TCR Jbeta segments was used in the multiplex PCR. The CDR3 region of rearranged TCR beta genes was amplified from genomic DNA with a multiplex PCR assay. The amplified TCR beta libraries were sequenced on the Illumina HiSeq System as 87-base-pair reads. Per the original workflow: A later analysis counted tens of millions of unique TCR beta chains across the 690 or so repertoires, and 9.5 million to 11 million of these chains were shared by at least two donors. To remove PCR and sequencing errors, raw reads were error-corrected and collapsed into unique sequences using a nearest-neighbor algorithm that merged closely related sequences. To assign V, D and J gene segments, CDR3 sequences were aligned to IMGT reference sequences. For a sequence to be retained, at least a six-nucleotide match to both a V gene segment and a J gene segment was required. Rearrangements were classified as productive when the CDR3 lacked stop codons and remained in frame with V and J, and all other rearrangements were classified as non-productive. Following IMGT convention, CDR3 was defined as the stretch from the second conserved V-encoded cysteine to the conserved J-encoded phenylalanine. Sequences without an unambiguous match to a single V gene segment were excluded from the earlier analysis of 587 of the donors. An earlier analysis of around 600 of the donors classified V segments as functional when productive rearrangements were above 56.7% and as segregating when the standard deviation between donors was above 5%. A statistical classification framework was built to diagnose cytomegalovirus status from the catalog of TCR beta chain sequences. V and J gene assignment, in a later analysis, came from comparing TCR nucleotide sequences with IMGT/GENE-DB human TR gene sequences. In a later analysis, CDR3 sequences and most-parsimonious VDJ recombination scenarios were assigned using the TCRdist pipeline. In a later analysis, each TCR beta chain was defined by its CDR3 amino acid sequence together with its V-gene family, and reads lacking a unique V-gene family were excluded. A later analysis removed nearly 600 highly shared, low-generation-probability nucleotide sequences to deal with suspected cross-contamination and a sequencing artifact. In a later analysis, a clonal expansion index was calculated for each public chain from normalized within-repertoire ranks of inferred template counts. In a later analysis, generation probabilities were computed with a VDJ recombination model fitted to out-of-frame rearrangements, and the resulting probabilities were checked against IGoR. In a later analysis, TCR-TCR, TCR-HLA and TCR-CMV co-occurrence was scored with hypergeometric tests, and a repertoire-size bias correction was applied to TCR pairs. A later analysis estimated false discovery rates by permuting HLA or CMV assignments 20 times. In a later analysis, co-occurring TCRs were grouped using DBSCAN, with TCRdist sequence similarity added in when clustering inside HLA-allele-positive subsets. Repertoires with fewer than 30,000 or more than 120,000 public chains, plus five repertoires with anomalous nucleotide sharing, were excluded from co-occurrence clustering. In its TCRdb copy, this immuneACCESS table keeps in-frame sequences only and misses some clones. Where compared with another copy, unresolved V genes explain less than half of these, and the others have no known cause. V, J and clone size are taken as reported in that table, and D and trimming were inferred from the DNA itself. Here the sample has 110,000 to 150,000 clones; around 72% occur a single time. Roughly 1.3% of the sample is taken by the ten largest.

The cohort consisted of some 670 healthy bone marrow donors. Cohort members were all nominally healthy when sampled, although unrecorded immune exposures were likely present. The donor was CMV seronegative and belonged to the group of around 350 seronegative cohort members. A peripheral blood sample was collected from each donor, and TCR beta sequencing was performed on peripheral blood mononuclear cells. The Qiagen DNeasy Blood Extraction Kit was used to extract genomic DNA from the blood cell samples. Trimming removed 4 bases from V and 0 bases from J, leaving 7 bases between the germline ends. The germline V gene provides CDR1 LGHNA and CDR2 YSLEER. Inclusive of the bounding cysteine and phenylalanine, the CDR3 is 15 residues long. Here the CDR3 DNA is all that survives: 45 bases in frame from base 1. This clone has a handful of counts. Its antigen target is currently unknown. No base quality information exists; no much larger clone differs at one position.

What the work shows at the level of the full study, not this receptor alone: A cluster of highly shared sequence variants was judged likely to be a technical artifact of the sequencing pipeline. Most TCR sequences were seen in very few donors, while some public TCRs were found in many individuals. In a later analysis, most CMV-associated TCR beta chains were found to appear HLA-restricted, with HLA associations seemingly driven largely by CMV exposure. Because the 87-base-pair reads could not distinguish some IMGT-functional V segments, including TRBV6-2 and TRBV6-3, those segments were excluded. A later analysis found that TCR association rates varied across HLA loci, with DRB1 alleles showing the most associated TCRs and HLA-C alleles the fewest. In an earlier analysis of approximately 590 of the donors, most TCR beta V segments appeared in productive rearrangements about 87% or about 30% of the time, broadly matching IMGT annotations. Compared with the roughly 720-donor mean, donors in an Asian-associated ancestry cluster had fewer N-insertions in productive TCRs, according to a later genetic analysis. Compared with equally common non-associated chains, HLA-associated TCR beta chains in a later analysis were more clonally expanded and had lower generation probabilities. This cohort had only TCR beta chains sequenced, and the lack of alpha or paired-chain data limited which features could be detected. An association between a missense DCLRE1C variant and V-gene and J-gene trimming of TCR beta chains was found in a later genetic analysis and replicated in an independent cohort. According to the authors, the approach could potentially be generalized to other disease states and immunological phenotypes. The study gave a list of under 200 TCR beta chains associated with cytomegalovirus. Several of the top co-occurrence clusters appeared to be linked to parvovirus B19, influenza, CMV and Epstein-Barr virus, according to a later analysis. A later analysis associated about 16,000 TCR beta sequences with specific HLA alleles at a false discovery rate of 0.05. Because HLA typing was missing for some donors at each locus, association tests included only the typed subset. Assigning TCR associations to individual alleles was difficult when HLA alleles, especially DR and DQ, strongly co-occurred. Correlated functional status among segregating V segments might reflect linkage disequilibrium, but an unknown experimental factor could not be ruled out. The classifier was reported to diagnose cytomegalovirus status with high specificity and sensitivity in both the original cohort and the validation cohort. Because counts were too low, around 18 rarely observed V segments, including chromosome 9 orphons, were left out of the earlier analysis of 587 of the donors. Immune exposure information for the cohort was limited to CMV serostatus. Sequencing depth was assumed to be roughly uniform across donors in the presence/absence analyses, though that assumption may not hold. A further reported finding was that TCR beta sequences accurately predicted the HLA-A and HLA-B alleles for most subjects in the first cohort. Three of the identified cytomegalovirus-associated TCR beta chains were confirmed in vitro to be specific for cytomegalovirus antigens.

This TCR derives from a woman in her thirties or forties in good health and CMV-seronegative. Sequenced sample: PBMCs. The V gene is TRBV4-3 and the J gene is TRBJ2-6; TRBD2 is a weak D gene call, 6 bases matching. The DNA sequence reads TGCGCCAGCAGCCTAGCGGTCTCTGGGGCCAACGTCCTGACTTTC. Its amino acids are CASSLAVSGANVLTF.